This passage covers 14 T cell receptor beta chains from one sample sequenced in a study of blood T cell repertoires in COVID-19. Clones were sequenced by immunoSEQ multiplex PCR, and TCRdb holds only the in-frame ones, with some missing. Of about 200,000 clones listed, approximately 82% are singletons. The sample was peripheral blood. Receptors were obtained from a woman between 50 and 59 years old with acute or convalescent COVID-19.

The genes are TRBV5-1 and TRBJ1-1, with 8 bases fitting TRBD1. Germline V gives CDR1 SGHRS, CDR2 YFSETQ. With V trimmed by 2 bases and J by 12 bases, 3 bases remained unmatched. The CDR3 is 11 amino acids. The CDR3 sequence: CASSFRQGTFF. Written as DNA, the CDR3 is TGCGCCAGCAGCTTCCGACAGGGGACTTTCTTT.

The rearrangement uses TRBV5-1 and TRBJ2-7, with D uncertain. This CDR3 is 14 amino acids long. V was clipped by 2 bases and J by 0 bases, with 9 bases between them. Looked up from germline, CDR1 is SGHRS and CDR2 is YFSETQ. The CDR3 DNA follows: TGCGCCAGCAGCTTAGAATCGGTCTCCTACGAGCAGTACTTC. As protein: CASSLESVSYEQYF.

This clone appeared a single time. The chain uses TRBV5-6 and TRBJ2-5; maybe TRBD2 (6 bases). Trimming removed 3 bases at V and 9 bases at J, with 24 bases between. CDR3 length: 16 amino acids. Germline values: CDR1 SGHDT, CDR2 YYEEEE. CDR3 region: CASSSLGERAFGAQYF. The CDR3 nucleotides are TGTGCCAGCAGCTCCCTCGGAGAGCGGGCCTTCGGGGCCCAGTACTTC.

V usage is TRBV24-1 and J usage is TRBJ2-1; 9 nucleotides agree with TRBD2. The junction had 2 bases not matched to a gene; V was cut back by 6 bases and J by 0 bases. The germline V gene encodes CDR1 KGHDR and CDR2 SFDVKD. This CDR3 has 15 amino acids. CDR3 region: CATSYSGSSYNEQFF. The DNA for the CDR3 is TGTGCCACCAGTTATAGCGGGAGCTCCTACAATGAGCAGTTCTTC.

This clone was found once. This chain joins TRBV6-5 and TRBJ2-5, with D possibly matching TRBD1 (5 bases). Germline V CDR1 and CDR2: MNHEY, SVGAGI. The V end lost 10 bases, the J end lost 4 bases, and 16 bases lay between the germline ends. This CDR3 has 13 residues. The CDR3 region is CATHVGAGETQYF. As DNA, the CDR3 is TGTGCCACCCACGTTGGGGCAGGAGAGACCCAGTACTTC.

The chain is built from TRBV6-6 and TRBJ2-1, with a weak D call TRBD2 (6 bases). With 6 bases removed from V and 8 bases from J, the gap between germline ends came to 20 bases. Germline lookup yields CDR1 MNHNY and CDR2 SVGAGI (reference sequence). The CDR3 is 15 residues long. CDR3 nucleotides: TGTGCCAGCAGCCGCCGGGACCCTAGCGTGGATGAGCAGTTCTTC. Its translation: CASSRRDPSVDEQFF.

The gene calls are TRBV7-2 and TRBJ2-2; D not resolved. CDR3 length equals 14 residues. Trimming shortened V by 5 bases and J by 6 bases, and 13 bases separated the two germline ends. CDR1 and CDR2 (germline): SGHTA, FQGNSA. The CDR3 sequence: CASSRPGRAGELFF. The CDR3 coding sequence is TGTGCCAGCAGCCGTCCCGGTCGGGCCGGGGAGCTGTTTTTT. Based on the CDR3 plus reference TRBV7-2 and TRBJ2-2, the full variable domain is GAGVSQSPSNKVTEKGKDVELRCDPISGHTALYWYRQSLGQGLEFLIYFQGNSAPDKSGLPSDRFSAERTGGSVSTLTIQRTQQEDSAVYLCASSRPGRAGELFFGEGSRLTVL.

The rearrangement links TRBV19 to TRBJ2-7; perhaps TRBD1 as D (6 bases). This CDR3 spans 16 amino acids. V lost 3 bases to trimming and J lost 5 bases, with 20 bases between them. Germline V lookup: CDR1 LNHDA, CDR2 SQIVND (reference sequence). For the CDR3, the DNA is TGTGCCAGTAGTATTTGGGTCGGCGGCAGGGGCAACGAGCAGTACTTC. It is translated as CASSIWVGGRGNEQYF.

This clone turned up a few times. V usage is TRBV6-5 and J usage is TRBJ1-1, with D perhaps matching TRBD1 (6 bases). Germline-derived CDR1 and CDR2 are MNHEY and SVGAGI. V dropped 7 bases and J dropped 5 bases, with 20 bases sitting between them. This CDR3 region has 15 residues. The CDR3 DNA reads TGTGCCAGCATCTCCCCGCCATGGGGGACAACTGAAGCTTTCTTT. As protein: CASISPPWGTTEAFF.

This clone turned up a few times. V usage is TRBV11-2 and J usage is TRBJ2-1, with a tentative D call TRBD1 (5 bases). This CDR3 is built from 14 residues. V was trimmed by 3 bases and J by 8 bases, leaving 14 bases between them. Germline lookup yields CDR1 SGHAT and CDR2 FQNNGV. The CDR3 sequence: CASSLTDSGHEQFF. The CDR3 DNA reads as TGTGCCAGCAGCTTGACAGATTCCGGTCATGAGCAGTTCTTC.

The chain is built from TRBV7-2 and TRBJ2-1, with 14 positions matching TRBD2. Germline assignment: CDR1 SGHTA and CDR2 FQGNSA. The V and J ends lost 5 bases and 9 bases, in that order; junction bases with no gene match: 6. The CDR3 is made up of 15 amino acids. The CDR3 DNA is TGTGCCAGCAGCCTAGGGACTAGCGGGAGCGTTGAGCAGTTCTTC. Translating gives CASSLGTSGSVEQFF.

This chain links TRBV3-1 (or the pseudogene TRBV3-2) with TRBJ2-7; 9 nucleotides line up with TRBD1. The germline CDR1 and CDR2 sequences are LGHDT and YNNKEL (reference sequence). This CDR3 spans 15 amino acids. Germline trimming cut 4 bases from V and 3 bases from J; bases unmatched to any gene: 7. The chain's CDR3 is CASSPSGTGRYEQYF. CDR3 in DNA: TGTGCCAGCAGCCCATCCGGGACAGGGCGCTACGAGCAGTACTTC.

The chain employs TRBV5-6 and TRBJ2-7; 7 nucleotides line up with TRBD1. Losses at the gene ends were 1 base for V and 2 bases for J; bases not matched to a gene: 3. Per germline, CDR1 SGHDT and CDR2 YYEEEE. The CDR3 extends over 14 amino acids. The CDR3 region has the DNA TGTGCCAGCAGCTTGACAGGGGACCCCTACGAGCAGTACTTC. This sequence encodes CASSLTGDPYEQYF. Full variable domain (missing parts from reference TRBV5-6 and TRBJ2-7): DAGVTQSPTHLIKTRGQQVTLRCSPKSGHDTVSWYQQALGQGPQFIFQYYEEEERQRGNFPDRFSGHQFPNYSSELNVNALLLGDSALYLCASSLTGDPYEQYFGPGTRLTVT.

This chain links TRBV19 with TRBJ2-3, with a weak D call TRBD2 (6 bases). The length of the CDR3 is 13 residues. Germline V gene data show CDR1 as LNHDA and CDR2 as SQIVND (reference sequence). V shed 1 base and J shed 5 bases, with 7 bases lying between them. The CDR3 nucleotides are TGTGCCAGTAGTATAGTGGGGGGAGATACGCAGTATTTT. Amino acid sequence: CASSIVGGDTQYF.